These T cell receptor beta chains were read from a single sample in a study of T-cell memory formation after mild COVID-19. TCRdb fed the 5' RACE reads into MiXCR, producing one record per CDR3 protein. This table holds about 440,000 distinct CDR3 sequences, 15% to 20% found once. Sequencing input: PBMCs or a T cell subset sorted from them (not recorded which). Receptors were obtained from an adult woman who had mild COVID-19 (a few samples of this study predate the infection). Cell type and time point are not known. Each CDR3 is given with its conserved first and last residue. D genes are given only for firm matches. Clone size is given for some rows only: seen once, a few or many times, or a class if the clone is expanded.

D | J | V | size | length | DNA | CDR3
. | TRBJ1-2 | TRBV7-9 | few | 13 | TGTGCCAGCAGCTTAGAGAGTGGCTTCATCTACACCTTC | CASSLESGFIYTF
TRBD2 | TRBJ2-1 | TRBV18 | few | 17 | TGTGCCAGCTCACCACCGGGTTTACTAGCGGGTTCCAATGAGCAGTTCTTC | CASSPPGLLAGSNEQFF
. | TRBJ2-3 | TRBV18 | . | 15 | TGTGCCAGCTCCCCAGCGACCGCTAGCACAGATACGCAGTATTTT | CASSPATASTDTQYF
. | TRBJ1-1 | TRBV6-1 | few | 15 | TGTGCCAGCAGTCTCCGCGGGGATACGTGGACTGAAGCTTTCTTT | CASSLRGDTWTEAFF
. | TRBJ1-5 | TRBV5-5 | few | 16 | TGTGCCAGCAGCGATAATTTTGGACAGAGCAATCAGCCCCAGCATTTT | CASSDNFGQSNQPQHF
TRBD2 | TRBJ2-4 | TRBV20-1 | many | 16 | TGCAGTGCTGTCAGACCCGGGCGGGGGGCCAAAAACATTCAGTACTTC | CSAVRPGRGAKNIQYF
. | TRBJ2-7 | TRBV6-2/TRBV6-3 | . | 15 | TGTGCCAGCATAAGGCGAGACAGAACCTCCTACGAGCAGTACTTC | CASIRRDRTSYEQYF
TRBD2 | TRBJ2-7 | TRBV12-3/TRBV12-4 | few | 16 | TGTGCCAGCAGTCTCGTAGCGGGCCTCCAAGGGGCCGAGCAGTACTTC | CASSLVAGLQGAEQYF
. | TRBJ1-6 | TRBV7-2 | few | 13 | TGTGCCAGCAGCTTAGAACACCAACCACCCCTCCACTTT | CASSLEHQPPLHF
. | TRBJ1-3 | TRBV9 | . | 13 | TGTGCCAGCAGCGTAGACGTCGGAAACACCATATATTTT | CASSVDVGNTIYF
TRBD1 | TRBJ2-2 | TRBV11-2 | few | 14 | TGTGCCAGCAGACCGGACAGGACCACCGGGGAGCTGTTTTTT | CASRPDRTTGELFF
TRBD1 | TRBJ1-2 | TRBV6-2/TRBV6-3 | few | 13 | TGTGCCAGCAGTGACAGGGGCCTGGCTGGCTACACCTTC | CASSDRGLAGYTF
. | TRBJ1-2 | TRBV7-9 | few | 14 | TGTGCCAGCAGCTTCCCCGGAGGGGTCGTCGGCTACACCTTC | CASSFPGGVVGYTF
TRBD1 | TRBJ1-5 | TRBV20-1 | . | 14 | TGCAGTGCTAGAGATCTACAGGGGGATCAGCCCCAGCATTTT | CSARDLQGDQPQHF
TRBD1 | TRBJ2-1 | TRBV15 | . | 16 | TGTGCCACCAGCAGAGGTTCAGGGGGTGTGAAGAATGAGCAGTTCTTC | CATSRGSGGVKNEQFF
. | TRBJ1-3 | TRBV12-3/TRBV12-4 | . | 13 | TGTGCCAGCAGTTCTCGACCCGGTGGCACCATATATTTT | CASSSRPGGTIYF
. | TRBJ1-1 | TRBV7-9 | few | 14 | TGTGCCAGCAGCTTGGGTTGGGGGGCCACTGAAGCTTTCTTT | CASSLGWGATEAFF
. | TRBJ1-5 | TRBV2 | . | 15 | TGTGCCAGCAGTCGAGAGCGCCCGAGCAATCAGCCCCAGCATTTT | CASSRERPSNQPQHF
TRBD1 | TRBJ1-2 | TRBV5-1 | . | 12 | TGCGCCAGCAGCTGGGGACAGGGTCACTACACCTTC | CASSWGQGHYTF
TRBD2 | TRBJ2-3 | TRBV12-3/TRBV12-4 | many | 19 | TGTGCCAGCAGTTCACTCTCCGTGGGACTAGCGGGAGGGCCAGATACGCAGTATTTT | CASSSLSVGLAGGPDTQYF
. | TRBJ2-1 | TRBV9 | many | 13 | TGTGCCAGCAGCGTAGAAGCAGGGTATGAGCAGTTCTTC | CASSVEAGYEQFF
. | TRBJ1-4 | TRBV5-1 | once | 15 | TGCGCCAGCAGCCTAGGGACATGGGCTGGGGAAAAACTGTTTTTT | CASSLGTWAGEKLFF
. | TRBJ2-2 | TRBV5-1 | . | 17 | TGCGCCAGCAGCTTGGTTTCCCGAGGACCCGGCCCCGGGGAGCTGTTTTTT | CASSLVSRGPGPGELFF
. | TRBJ2-7 | TRBV7-9 | . | 16 | TGTGCCAGCAGCTATTCCGGAAGGACAGCTGACTACGAGCAGTACTTC | CASSYSGRTADYEQYF
TRBD2 | TRBJ2-2 | TRBV9 | . | 17 | TGTGCCAGCAGCTCTTCATTAGCGGGAGTGACGACCGGGGAGCTGTTTTTT | CASSSSLAGVTTGELFF
TRBD1 | TRBJ1-2 | TRBV7-9 | . | 15 | TGTGCCAGCAGGAGTGGACAGGTAGTGAACTATGGCTACACCTTC | CASRSGQVVNYGYTF
TRBD1 | TRBJ2-1 | TRBV7-3 | few | 16 | TGTGCCAGCAGCTTAGGCGGGACAGGGGTTGAGGGTGAGCAGTTCTTC | CASSLGGTGVEGEQFF
TRBD2 | TRBJ2-1 | TRBV5-6 | few | 16 | TGTGCCAGCAGCGACGACTGGCGGGGGATCTACAATGAGCAGTTCTTC | CASSDDWRGIYNEQFF
. | TRBJ1-2 | TRBV29-1 | few | 12 | TGCAGCGTATTGCACTTTAACTATGGCTACACCTTC | CSVLHFNYGYTF
. | TRBJ2-5 | TRBV4-1 | . | 15 | TGCGCCAGCAGCCTCGGGGGGCCTTCCAAAGAGACCCAGTACTTC | CASSLGGPSKETQYF
TRBD1 | TRBJ2-7 | TRBV24-1 | few | 12 | TGTGCCACCGGGACAGGGCACTACGAGCAGTACTTC | CATGTGHYEQYF
. | TRBJ2-5 | TRBV7-9 | . | 15 | TGTGCCAGCAGCCCGGAAGGGTGGCCCGGGGAGACCCAGTACTTC | CASSPEGWPGETQYF
TRBD2 | TRBJ2-1 | TRBV5-5 | . | 15 | TGTGCCAGCAGCATCGGGACTAGCGATTACAATGAGCAGTTCTTC | CASSIGTSDYNEQFF
. | TRBJ1-1 | TRBV5-1 | few | 14 | TGCGCCAGCAGTAGGGAGGCCCTTAACGGTGAAGCTTTCTTT | CASSREALNGEAFF
. | TRBJ1-4 | TRBV10-3 | . | 13 | TGTGCCATCTCAGGGGAAAACGGAGAAAAACTGTTTTTT | CAISGENGEKLFF
. | TRBJ1-3 | TRBV6-6 | . | 17 | TGTGCCAGCAGCAATTCTGATTCGGGGGGGTCTGGAAACACCATATATTTT | CASSNSDSGGSGNTIYF
. | TRBJ1-4 | TRBV9 | . | 17 | TGTGCCAGCAGCGTCGAAGCGGACGACAGTCTTAATGCAAAACTGTTTTTT | CASSVEADDSLNAKLFF
TRBD2 | TRBJ2-3 | TRBV29-1 | . | 16 | TGCAGCGTTGAAGGGGGACTAGCGGGAGTCGCAGATACGCAGTATTTT | CSVEGGLAGVADTQYF
TRBD1 | TRBJ1-2 | TRBV20-1 | . | 12 | TGCAGTGCCACAGGGGATTTAGATGGCTACACCTTC | CSATGDLDGYTF
. | TRBJ2-3 | TRBV3-1 | few | 13 | TGTGCCAGCAGCCAAGATGACACAGATACGCAGTATTTT | CASSQDDTDTQYF
. | TRBJ1-1 | TRBV3-1 | few | 14 | TGTGCCAGCAGCCAAGACGCAGGGGTTACTGAAGCTTTCTTT | CASSQDAGVTEAFF
. | TRBJ1-2 | TRBV29-1 | few | 11 | TGCAGCGTTCGAGACCCCTATGGCTACACCTTC | CSVRDPYGYTF
. | TRBJ2-1 | TRBV7-2 | once | 13 | TGTGCCAGCAGCTTAGGTACTAAGGGCAAGCAGTTCTTC | CASSLGTKGKQFF
. | TRBJ2-1 | TRBV4-3 | . | 9 | TGCGCCAGAGAGAATGAGCAGTTCTTC | CARENEQFF
. | TRBJ1-1 | TRBV12-5 | . | 13 | TGTGCTAGTGGCTCAGGGGTGAACACTGAAGCTTTCTTT | CASGSGVNTEAFF
. | TRBJ2-1 | TRBV7-3 | . | 14 | TGTGCCAGCAGCCCCCCGGGTTCCTACAATGAGCAGTTCTTC | CASSPPGSYNEQFF
. | TRBJ2-3 | TRBV24-1 | few | 12 | TGTGCCACCAGTGATCCCACAGATACGCAGTATTTT | CATSDPTDTQYF